This paragraph covers one TCR beta chain sequence. Its specificity is unknown. This specimen belongs to a study of T cells expressing NK-cell markers. Whole-study findings and limits: The study found dominant NKG2C+ clonotypes at about 1.0-8% of CD8+ T cells in about six donors.

UMI-tagged 5'RACE template switching yielded the TCR beta cDNA. TCRdb reprocessed the 5' RACE reads and reports one entry per CDR3 protein, with no DNA. Its table records 160,000 or so distinct CDR3 sequences. The CDR3 loop spans 13 amino acids. Germline values: CDR1 DFQATT, CDR2 SNEGSKA (reference sequence). The clonotype was recovered from a woman aged 18 to 69 in good health. This chain connects TRBV20-1 to TRBJ1-2; TCRdb reports TRBD1, a call that lacks DNA to check it against. The sequenced sample was blood T cells: a sorted CD56 or NKG2C T cell subset, CD4+ or CD8+ T cells, or bulk PBMC T cells (not recorded which). CDR3 in amino acids: CSARSSQGDGYTF.